This TCR beta chain appears in the sequencing data of a study of blood T cell repertoires in COVID-19. Study as a whole: COVID-19 samples, acute and convalescent, were from the United States, Italy and Spain. The analysed material was cDNA or gDNA that came from T cells, B-cell-depleted T cells, or PBMCs.

Residents of over 20 US areas, aged about 18 to 95 years, made up the participants. Study processing details: Nucleated cell counts were estimated from reference gene primer amplification. The data were produced by immunoSEQ multiplex PCR, yet TCRdb's version contains in-frame clones alone and is incomplete. V, J and clone size derive from that table, while D and trimming were established from the DNA sequence. This sample has about 250,000 clones; around 82% occur once, and the top ten carry roughly 3.1%. The sequenced sample was PBMCs or T cells enriched from blood (not recorded which). The TCR was taken from a man in his fifties or sixties who had recovered from COVID-19.

The CDR3 spells CASSLGGVVNQPQHF. The CDR3 coding sequence is TGCGCCAGCAGCTTGGGGGGGGTGGTGAATCAGCCCCAGCATTTT. This sequence joins TRBV5-1 and TRBJ1-5, with a weak D call TRBD1 (5 bases). Trimming took 0 bases from V and 4 from J, leaving 11 bases between them. The CDR3 runs 15 residues. Per germline, CDR1 SGHRS and CDR2 YFSETQ.